What follows describes a single TCR beta chain. Its antigen is currently not known. Qualities for individual bases were not recorded, and no much larger clone is one base off. The data originate from a study of T cells in Graves' hyperthyroidism and ophthalmopathy (dated by TCRdb to the late 2010s). Turning to the overall study: Peripheral blood samples were taken at initial diagnosis, before any treatment was given. The paper reports TCR Vbeta CDR3 sequencing of over 130 peripheral blood samples: approximately 41 ophthalmopathy, fewer than 85 hyperthyroidism and about 17 progressor patients. Whether ophthalmopathy could be predicted prospectively was tested in an independent validation cohort made up of roughly 19 hyperthyroidism patients plus 17 patients who later progressed to ophthalmopathy. In several Graves' hyperthyroidism patients, the study also compared T-cell repertoires from thyroid tissue with T-cell repertoires from blood. The 100 or so discovery patients were randomly split 7:3 into training and test sets. After sampling, hyperthyroidism patients received methimazole starting at 30 mg daily, and ophthalmopathy patients received high-dose intravenous methylprednisolone. TCR V-J signatures able to tell the groups apart were searched for in a discovery cohort of approximately 95 patients, of whom fewer than 45 had Graves' ophthalmopathy and around 56 had stable Graves' hyperthyroidism. What the research found in general, with its limitations: Sample size was not statistically predetermined, and blinding of investigators to group allocation was not performed. Most expanded thyroid clonotypes (frequency above 0.001) were also detected in blood, suggesting blood repertoires may reflect thyroid immune responses. In validation, the model predicted progression to ophthalmopathy a median of about 6.8 months before onset, with about 64% sensitivity and about 75% specificity. A 13 V-J signature model separated ophthalmopathy from stable hyperthyroidism, with 87.88% sensitivity and about 81% specificity in cross-validation and 80%/75% in testing.

Graves' hyperthyroidism was defined as stable when no progression to ophthalmopathy occurred over 18 months of follow-up. Hyperthyroidism patients were aged 18 to 65 years and newly diagnosed, with disease duration of less than 2 months. The study excluded patients with uncontrolled infections, other autoimmune diseases, pregnancy or lactation. Diagnoses relied on clinical symptoms, serum thyroxine and TRAb, thyroid ultrasound and orbital computed tomography. PBMCs were isolated from 10 ml of fresh peripheral blood by Ficoll-Paque density gradient centrifugation. Trizol reagent was used to extract total RNA, and RNA quality was then checked on an Agilent 2100 Bioanalyzer. TCR beta CDR3 regions were amplified from RNA transcripts. The first round of RT-PCR for the TCR CDR3 was performed with the HTBI primer set and the Qiagen OneStep RT-PCR kit. A second multiplex PCR round built the libraries, followed by size selection and purification. Sequencing of the libraries was done on an Illumina HiSeq2000 using paired-end 100 bp reads. As for the authors' bioinformatics: SOAPnuke was used to process the raw data, removing reads that contained adapters or uncalled bases, had a mean Phred below 15, or lacked an exact match to the constant primer or identifier. COPE v1.2.5 was used to merge the high-quality paired reads, and each unique nucleotide sequence was defined as a clonotype. MiTCR v1.1 was used to align clonotypes to the IMGT TRBV, TRBD and TRBJ reference segments. Analysis was restricted to V-J combinations with a frequency above 0.0001, which covered about 99% of repertoires. The TCS score was defined as the ratio of F50 (clonal expansion) to E x V (chaos), calculated using BLOSUM62-based TCRdist between CDR3 peptides within each V-J. Welch's t-statistics and random forest reduced 500 to 550 V-J features to around 14, which were used in a naive Bayes classifier (R e1071). TCRdb reprocessed the public reads (quality trimming at Q25 with fastp, clone calling with MiXCR) and kept in-frame beta chains. Each record represents a unique CDR3 protein, reported with the most common genes and DNA among its rows. The V and J calls, along with clone size, are taken from TCRdb and not from the paper's own processing. The sample profile shows hundreds of thousands of distinct CDR3 sequences; approximately 15% of them were found once. 10% to 13% of the sample lies in the top ten.

The specimen was blood. The source is a woman aged 18-29 years with Graves' hyperthyroidism.

The nucleotide sequence is TGTGCCAGCAGCTTAGGGTGGGGCAGACCCGAAGAAGCTTTCTTT. The encoded protein is CASSLGWGRPEEAFF. This chain is built from TRBV7-3 and TRBJ1-1; a tentative D call is TRBD1 (5 bases match). Per the germline V gene, SGHTA is the CDR1 and FQGTGA is the CDR2. Spanning cysteine to phenylalanine, the CDR3 consists of 15 amino acids. The CDR3 DNA has 45 bases and is translated from base 1. The V and J ends are trimmed by 2 bases and 8 bases, leaving 18 bases between them.